This T cell receptor (beta chain) comes out of a study of T cell responses to AZD1222 COVID-19 vaccine. Study results and limitations: Recipients of two AZD1222 doses showed rising Spike-specific TCR breadth and depth. Reports indicate that nearly half of spike-specific TCRs are directed at unmutated variant regions.

Concerning this clone itself: Its antigen is undetermined.

Clones were sequenced by immunoSEQ multiplex PCR, and TCRdb holds only the in-frame ones, with some missing. The repertoire consists of 150,000 to 200,000 clones, with around nine tenths occurring once and the leading ten covering 9.5% to 13%. Trimming cost V 5 bases and J 6 bases; bases outside gene matches: 13. This CDR3 region has 16 residues. Germline V gene data show CDR1 as LNHDA and CDR2 as SQIVND (reference sequence). The sequencing here drew on peripheral blood, taken 28 days after the second AZD1222 dose. The rearrangement uses TRBV19 and TRBJ1-2; 9 nucleotides match TRBD1. The source of this sequence is an adult who received the AZD1222 COVID-19 vaccine. The DNA of the CDR3 is TGTGCCAGTAGTCCAAGCCGGGACAGGGAAGCGAATGGCTACACCTTC. Residues: CASSPSRDREANGYTF. Drawing the rest from reference TRBV19 and TRBJ1-2, the complete variable domain is DGGITQSPKYLFRKEGQNVTLSCEQNLNHDAMYWYRQDPGQGLRLIYYSQIVNDFQKGDIAEGYSVSREKKESFPLTVTSAQKNPTAFYLCASSPSRDREANGYTFGSGTRLTVV.